This T cell receptor (beta chain) was sequenced in a study of spatial heterogeneity in lung cancer (dated by TCRdb to between 2018 and 2020). Background on the whole study: Samples were obtained from 72 patients with early-stage, untreated non-small cell lung cancer from the lung TRACERx cohort. Follow-up PBMC samples were sequenced whenever available, with the median time to follow-up being approximately two years after resection. More beta-chain than alpha-chain transcripts were consistently detected, likely reflecting higher beta-chain transcript abundance. In the raw uncorrected reads, each unique combination of TCR and UMI appeared more than ten times on average. The study quantitatively compared TCR alpha and beta repertoires across multiple tumor regions, matched nontumor lung and blood in non-small cell lung cancer. TCR repertoire features were related to nonsynonymous mutation counts determined by whole-exome sequencing of tumor tissue. At surgery, hundreds of tumor regions, approximately 64 matched nontumor lung samples and fewer than 60 PBMC samples were TCR-sequenced for both alpha and beta chains. The study at large found these results: Only approximately 14 patients were included in the comparisons of baseline and follow-up blood repertoires. Ubiquitous expanded tumor TCRs were found in blood more often at tumor resection than at routine follow-up. Confirming at a functional level the hypothesis that regional TCRs recognize regional mutations was considered to require additional single-cell paired TCR alpha and beta sequencing.

Trimming takes 6 bases from V and 2 bases from J, and the germline ends sit 13 bases apart. CDR1 and CDR2 are drawn from the germline V gene: MNHEY, SVGAGI. Taken from cysteine to phenylalanine, the CDR3 has 14 residues. Of all the DNA, just the CDR3 is kept, 42 bases in frame from base 1. The method behind the library was 5' RACE. The instrument given in TCRdb is NextSeq 500. In the TCR library protocol, a unique molecular identifier was attached to each TCR cDNA molecule so that PCR and sequencing errors could be corrected. The published analysis was carried out like this. TCR identification, UMI-based error correction and CDR3 extraction were all carried out with Decombinator tools. TCRs above a frequency of 2 per 1,000, corresponding to the top 1% of the tumor frequency distribution, were defined as expanded. Each repertoire was subsampled 100 times to 5,000 TCRs, after which Renyi diversity was computed with the R vegan package. CDR3 similarity networks were constructed using string-kernel similarity of amino acid triplets, with links drawn between CDR3s whose pairwise similarity was above 0.82. TCRdb's own reprocessing of the public reads used fastp at Q25 and MiXCR and kept productive beta chains. Rows with one shared CDR3 protein collapse into an entry with the most common genes and DNA. The authors' filters were not applied to this entry. The sample data list 110,000 or so distinct CDR3 sequences, and less than 14% of these were observed just once. The ten largest account for 20% to 25% of the sample.

The sample's time point label, in plain terms: blood at routine non-recurrence follow-up after resection. Without any cell sorting, TCR sequencing was performed on whole RNA extracted either from tumor and nontumor lung tissue or from cryopreserved PBMC samples. Only patients for whom sufficient RNA was available from at least two tumor regions were selected for TCR sequencing. Of note for this clonotype: Its antigen target is currently unknown. No much larger clone is present one base from it, and per-base qualities are unavailable.

The source material was PBMCs, sampled at follow-up. The chain couples TRBV6-5 to TRBJ2-5; the D gene assignment is ambiguous. The receptor was isolated from a female donor with early-stage non-small cell lung cancer. In nucleotides, the sequence is TGTGCCAGCAGCCCCTCGTCCGTGCAAGAGACCCAGTACTTC. The encoded protein is CASSPSSVQETQYF.